The rows below give T cell receptor beta chains drawn from one sample of a study of STAT3 mutations in large granular lymphocyte leukemia. Method: immunoSEQ multiplex PCR; TCRdb's copy keeps in-frame clones and lacks some. The sample consists of around 9,000 clones, around 90% of them appearing once. The sequencing input was peripheral blood mononuclear cells. These receptors were taken from a man older than 75 with T-cell large granular lymphocyte leukemia. Some clones in this sample may be carry-over from other donors' samples. CDR3s include the opening cysteine and the closing phenylalanine or tryptophan. The order of the fields is J gene, V gene, CDR3 protein.

>TRBJ2-7|TRBV30
CAWSPGFTYEQYF
>TRBJ2-7|TRBV14
CASSQSGARFGEQYF
>TRBJ2-3|TRBV6-4
CASKPDRVSTDTQYF
>TRBJ1-6|TRBV6-5
CATIRGSGYNSPLHF
>TRBJ1-6|TRBV19
CASSMAGQNSPLHF
>TRBJ2-4|TRBV10-3
CAIMEPGEKNIQYF
>TRBJ1-4|TRBV5-1
CASREGGETKLFF
>TRBJ2-7|TRBV5-1
CASSLSDSSYEQYF
>TRBJ2-7|TRBV7-2
CASSLGTGNGEQYF
>TRBJ2-3|TRBV5-4
CASSSRGQDTQYF
>TRBJ2-1|TRBV10-2
CASSGGLAGGRGEQFF
>TRBJ2-5|TRBV29-1
CSVDPAGAQETQYF
>TRBJ2-5|TRBV5-4
CASRHGGGETQYF
>TRBJ1-4|TRBV11-2
CASSQQGGATNEKLFF
>TRBJ2-7|TRBV5-1
CASSLAGAGFHEQYF
>TRBJ2-7|TRBV18
CASSPAGQGTYEQYF
>TRBJ1-4|TRBV28
CASSFERGSFFNEKLFF
>TRBJ1-2|TRBV29-1
CSVVSPGTVYGYTF
>TRBJ2-7|TRBV7-2
CASSSKGAGEQYF
>TRBJ2-5|TRBV18
CASSPQAGVKETQYF
>TRBJ2-7|TRBV7-6
CASSPQGINEQYF
>TRBJ1-1|TRBV9
CASSVILGVTEAFF